This TCR beta chain came from a study of shared clonotypes between healthy human individuals. Study as a whole: Two female and a few male donors aged 18 to 49 were enrolled.

Study conclusions and caveats: Limitation of the genetic and exposure-history diversity represented came from the few donors.

To note about this clone: Its specificity is unknown.

The donors, all of them Caucasian adults, lived in Nashville, Tennessee. The CDR3 loop spans 16 amino acids. Germline lookup yields CDR1 SGHDN and CDR2 FVKESK. The V end was cut by 7 bases, the J end by 5 bases, with 18 bases between. The authors' processing: Junction-only sequences without quality scores came from ImmunoSEQ, so filtering differed. The assay was immunoSEQ multiplex PCR, and TCRdb's table has in-frame clones only and misses some. The V and J calls and clone size are taken from that table; D and trimming were inferred from the DNA. The sample consists of 2 million or so clones, 85% to 95% of them appearing once.

Specimen: naive CD4+ T cells sorted from blood. Subset: CD45RA+ positively selected. The receptor comes from a man between 18 and 35 years old in good health. V and J are TRBV14 and TRBJ1-6; TRBD1 is a possible D gene (6 bases). The CDR3 nucleotides read TGTGCCAGCAACTCAAACCGGCAGGGGCATAATTCACCCCTCCACTTT. Translating it yields CASNSNRQGHNSPLHF.